The 24 T cell receptor beta chains given below trace back to one sample, sequenced in a study of Graves' ophthalmopathy and Graves' hyperthyroidism. RNA transcripts yielded amplified TCR beta CDR3 regions. The workflow started with a first-round RT-PCR run with HTBI primers and then moved on to a second-round multiplex PCR. TCRdb ran MiXCR on the multiplex PCR reads and lists one entry per CDR3 protein. The table has more than 1,000,000 distinct CDR3 sequences, less than 45% seen once. Sample: peripheral blood or thyroid tissue (not recorded which). These receptors were collected from an adult man with Graves' hyperthyroidism.

The V and J genes are TRBV5-1 and TRBJ2-5; D possibly corresponds to TRBD2 (7 bases). Looked up from germline, CDR1 is SGHRS and CDR2 is YFSETQ. The ends were cut back, 3 bases at V and 4 bases at J, with 16 bases in the middle. This CDR3 contains 15 residues. CDR3: CASSSRGRLGETQYF. The DNA for the CDR3 is TGCGCCAGCAGCTCGCGGGGGCGCTTGGGAGAGACCCAGTACTTC.

The chain recombines TRBV12-3 or TRBV12-4 with TRBJ1-1; D is uncertain. CDR3 size: 13 residues. Trimming took 6 bases from V and 5 from J, leaving 13 bases between them. Here the CDR3 DNA reads TGTGCCAGCAGCCCGTTTGAAGGTACTGAAGCTTTCTTT. Protein: CASSPFEGTEAFF.

V gene TRBV5-6 combines with J gene TRBJ2-5; the match to TRBD2 covers 8 bases. Germline trimming cut 4 bases from V and 3 bases from J; bases unmatched to any gene: 11. The CDR3 extends over 16 amino acids. From germline, CDR1 is SGHDT and CDR2 YYEEEE. The CDR3 region is CASSPGPGGAEETQYF. In nucleotides, the CDR3 is TGTGCCAGCAGCCCTGGGCCCGGGGGGGCGGAAGAGACCCAGTACTTC.

The genes are TRBV7-2 and TRBJ1-5, with D possibly being TRBD1 (5 bases). Germline CDR1 reads SGHTA; CDR2 reads FQGNSA. V was clipped by 5 bases and J by 6 bases, with 17 bases between them. This CDR3 has 15 amino acids. In DNA form, the CDR3 reads TGTGCCAGCAGCAATTCTGGGGGGGACGTTCAGCCCCAGCATTTT. This sequence encodes CASSNSGGDVQPQHF.

V gene TRBV24-1 combines with J gene TRBJ2-2, with 7 bases lining up with TRBD1. This CDR3 contains 15 residues. Germline V gene sequence: CDR1 KGHDR, CDR2 SFDVKD. With V trimmed by 4 bases and J by 7 bases, 8 bases remained unmatched. CDR3 sequence: CATSEMTGLGGELFF. The CDR3 region has the DNA TGTGCCACCAGTGAAATGACAGGGTTGGGCGGGGAGCTGTTTTTT.

In the case of this clonotype: At one end, the junction sequence differs from germline, possibly due to a read error. The chain couples TRBV5-1 to TRBJ1-1, with TRBD1 matching over 7 bases. This CDR3 contains 17 residues. Germline CDR1 is SGHRS and CDR2 is YFSETQ. The CDR3 region is CASSLYKGAGPNTEAFF. CDR3 bases: TGTGCCAGCAGCTTATATAAGGGGGCCGGGCCGAACACTGAAGCTTTCTTT.

This rearrangement joins TRBV4-1 to TRBJ1-4; D may be TRBD1 (5 bases). This CDR3 has 15 amino acids. The germline CDR1 and CDR2 sequences are MGHRA and YSYEKL. V gave up 5 bases and J gave up 0 bases, with 10 bases separating them. The CDR3 loop reads CASSDRDSTNEKLFF. CDR3 bases: TGCGCCAGCAGCGACCGGGACTCAACTAATGAAAAACTGTTTTTT.

This clonotype appeared many times. This chain links TRBV6-5 with TRBJ1-6, with D uncertain. Germline V gives CDR1 MNHEY, CDR2 SVGAGI. V gave up 5 bases and J gave up 11 bases, with 4 bases separating them. The CDR3 runs to 10 residues. The CDR3 nucleotides read TGTGCCAGCAGTCAGGCACCCCTCCACTTT. As protein: CASSQAPLHF.

The chain recombines TRBV5-4 with TRBJ2-5; D is unresolved. Trimming took 2 bases from V and 5 from J, leaving 10 bases between them. Looked up from germline, CDR1 is SGHNT and CDR2 is YYREEE (reference sequence). The CDR3 totals 13 residues. The CDR3 region has the DNA TGTGCCAGCAGCTTCTCTACCGGGGAGACCCAGTACTTC. This codes for CASSFSTGETQYF.

The genes are TRBV12-3 or TRBV12-4 and TRBJ2-7; 16 positions match TRBD2. Trimming removed 4 bases from V and 3 bases from J; junction bases left unmatched: 6. The CDR3 has 17 residues. The CDR3 DNA reads TGTGCCAGCAGTTCCGGGACTAGCGGGAGGGCTAACTACGAGCAGTACTTC. This gives the protein CASSSGTSGRANYEQYF.

The chain uses TRBV19 and TRBJ1-1, with 8 bases that match TRBD1. J lost 1 base, V lost 5 bases, and 6 bases had no gene match. The CDR3 length is 15 residues. The germline V gene encodes CDR1 LNHDA and CDR2 SQIVND (reference sequence). The CDR3 DNA reads as TGTGCCAGTAGTTTAACGGGACAGGCGAACACTGAAGCTTTCTTT. This gives the protein CASSLTGQANTEAFF. The full variable domain, in which reference TRBV19 and TRBJ1-1 provide the parts outside the CDR3, is DGGITQSPKYLFRKEGQNVTLSCEQNLNHDAMYWYRQDPGQGLRLIYYSQIVNDFQKGDIAEGYSVSREKKESFPLTVTSAQKNPTAFYLCASSLTGQANTEAFFGQGTRLTVV.

Of note for this clonotype: This could be a read error, since a much larger clone is one nucleotide away. The DNA for the CDR3 is TGTGCCATCAGTGGGATCTCTCCCGATAGCTCCTACGAGCGGTACTTC. Its protein product is CAISGISPDSSYERYF. J is TRBJ2-7 and V is TRBV10-3; D remains unclear. The CDR3 totals 16 residues. The germline V gene encodes CDR1 ENHRY and CDR2 SYGVKD.

This clonotype was detected many times. The chain carries TRBV10-3 and TRBJ1-1; TRBD1 matches at 7 bases. The V gene's germline CDR1 is ENHRY and CDR2 SYGVKD. CDR3 length: 14 amino acids. With 10 bases clipped from V and 11 bases from J, the junction kept 19 bases outside the gene matches. The DNA of the CDR3 is TGTGCCACACACCCACAGGGGTGGATGGGGGACGCTTTCTTT. Amino acid sequence: CATHPQGWMGDAFF.

The chain combines TRBV14 with TRBJ1-6; TRBD1 is a possible D gene (6 bases). The germline V and J ends were trimmed by 1 base and 6 bases, with 13 bases remaining between them. Germline loops: CDR1 SGHDN, CDR2 FVKESK. The CDR3 is 16 residues long. CDR3 nucleotide sequence: TGTGCCAGCAGCCAAGTATGGACAGTATTTAATTCACCCCTCCACTTT. Amino acid sequence: CASSQVWTVFNSPLHF.

The chain combines TRBV29-1 with TRBJ2-6; D call uncertain. The CDR3 loop spans 12 amino acids. Germline CDR1 is SQVTM and CDR2 is ANQGSEA. CDR3 loop: CGLVPGANVLTF. CDR3 sequence (DNA): TGCGGCTTAGTACCTGGGGCCAACGTCCTGACTTTC.

This clonotype was seen at least ten times. The chain combines TRBV2 with TRBJ2-2, with 9 bases lining up with TRBD1. CDR1 and CDR2 (germline): SNHLY, FYNNEI. V was pared by 3 bases and J by 5 bases, with 7 bases of the junction left unmatched. CDR3 size: 16 residues. This CDR3 reads CASSEGQGAITGELFF. The CDR3 coding sequence is TGTGCCAGCAGTGAGGGACAGGGAGCTATTACCGGGGAGCTGTTTTTT.

This clonotype was counted at least ten times. The chain joins TRBV9 to TRBJ2-5, with D perhaps assigned TRBD1 or TRBD2 (5 bases each). CDR1 and CDR2 from the germline V gene are SGDLS and YYNGEE. V was cut by 7 bases and J by 5 bases, with 15 bases left in between. CDR3 length: 13 residues. CDR3 DNA sequence: TGTGCCAGCGGGGGAGCAGGGTTCGAGACCCAGTACTTC. This codes for CASGGAGFETQYF.

This clonotype was detected a few times. DNA of the CDR3: TGTGCCAGCAGCTTGGATTCCACACGGATTCAAGCTTTCTTT. Protein product: CASSLDSTRIQAFF. The J gene is TRBJ1-1, the V gene TRBV5-6; D unresolved. The length of the CDR3 is 14 residues. V lost 0 bases, J lost 9 bases, and 15 bases lay in between. CDR1 and CDR2 from the germline V gene are SGHDT and YYEEEE. Drawing the rest from reference TRBV5-6 and TRBJ1-1, the complete variable domain is DAGVTQSPTHLIKTRGQQVTLRCSPKSGHDTVSWYQQALGQGPQFIFQYYEEEERQRGNFPDRFSGHQFPNYSSELNVNALLLGDSALYLCASSLDSTRIQAFFGQGTRLTVV.

This clonotype was seen at least ten times. The chain carries TRBV19 and TRBJ1-1; D is possibly TRBD1 (6 bases). The V gene's germline CDR1 is LNHDA and CDR2 SQIVND (reference sequence). There are 14 residues in the CDR3. V gave up 2 bases and J gave up 6 bases, with 13 bases separating them. CDR3: CASSILGAGPEAFF. The CDR3 region has the DNA TGTGCCAGTAGTATATTGGGGGCTGGTCCTGAAGCTTTCTTT.

This chain uses TRBV20-1 with TRBJ2-2, with 7 bases matching TRBD1. CDR1 and CDR2 from the germline V gene are DFQATT and SNEGSKA (reference sequence). V was clipped by 8 bases and J by 5 bases; unmatched bases: 8. The CDR3 loop spans 13 amino acids. CDR3 in amino acids: CSLVGTATGELFF. The CDR3 coding sequence is TGCAGTTTGGTTGGGACAGCGACCGGGGAGCTGTTTTTT.

This clonotype occurred many times. This chain connects TRBV7-7 to TRBJ1-2, with 12 nucleotides matching TRBD1. Germline V CDR1 and CDR2: SSHAT, FNYEAQ (reference sequence). The CDR3 has 17 residues. The trim removed 6 bases at V and 3 bases at J, leaving 11 bases unmatched. The DNA for the CDR3 is TGTGCCAGCAGAGAGGGACAGGGGGCCTCGTGTGACTATGGCTACACCTTC. Encoded protein: CASREGQGASCDYGYTF.

This clonotype was counted at least ten times. The gene calls are TRBV14 and TRBJ2-7; D might be TRBD2 (5 bases). V was cut by 0 bases and J by 4 bases, with 7 bases left in between. This CDR3 is 13 amino acids long. Germline CDR1 is SGHDN and CDR2 is FVKESK. The CDR3 nucleotides read TGTGCCAGCAGCCAAGAAGGGAGTTACGAGCAGTACTTC. Its protein product is CASSQEGSYEQYF.

The genes are TRBV5-6 and TRBJ2-7; 12 bases agree with TRBD2. This CDR3 region has 16 residues. After removal of 0 bases from V and 3 bases from J, the junction contained 4 bases not matched to a gene. Germline lookup yields CDR1 SGHDT and CDR2 YYEEEE. The DNA for the CDR3 is TGTGCCAGCAGCTTGGCCCCTAGCGGGGGGGGCTACGAGCAGTACTTC. Protein: CASSLAPSGGGYEQYF.

Notes on this clonotype: At one boundary the junction diverges from the germline segment, which might be a read error. The V call is TRBV2, the J call TRBJ2-2; 8 bases are a match to TRBD1. Germline-derived CDR1 and CDR2 are SNHLY and FYNNEI. The CDR3 totals 14 residues. CDR3 sequence (DNA): TGTGCCAGCAACGACAGGGGATACACCGGGGAGCTGTCTTGG. It is translated as CASNDRGYTGELSW.